Reported below is one T cell receptor beta chain. The antigen remains undetermined. This sample was included in a study of cytomegalovirus exposure and HLA in healthy donors. General study points: Earlier results showed most TCR beta V segments being productive about 87% or about 30% of the time. Some highly shared sequence variants likely arose as a pipeline artifact.

The PCR used 60 Vbeta and 13 Jbeta primers. Assay: immunoSEQ multiplex PCR; the TCRdb copy retains only in-frame clones and omits some. The profile shows around 200,000 clones, roughly four fifths of them singletons. The receptor was derived from a woman in her 30s in good health and CMV-seropositive. Sequenced: PBMCs.

The CDR3 sequence is CARHPGQGDNQPQHF. CDR3 sequence (DNA): TGTGCCAGACACCCCGGGCAGGGGGACAATCAGCCCCAGCATTTT. The chain carries TRBV5-3 and TRBJ1-5; 7 positions agree with TRBD1. TRBV5-3 is reported as an ORF; its role is uncertain. V lost 7 bases and J lost 3; bases outside the gene matches: 10. There are 15 residues in the CDR3.